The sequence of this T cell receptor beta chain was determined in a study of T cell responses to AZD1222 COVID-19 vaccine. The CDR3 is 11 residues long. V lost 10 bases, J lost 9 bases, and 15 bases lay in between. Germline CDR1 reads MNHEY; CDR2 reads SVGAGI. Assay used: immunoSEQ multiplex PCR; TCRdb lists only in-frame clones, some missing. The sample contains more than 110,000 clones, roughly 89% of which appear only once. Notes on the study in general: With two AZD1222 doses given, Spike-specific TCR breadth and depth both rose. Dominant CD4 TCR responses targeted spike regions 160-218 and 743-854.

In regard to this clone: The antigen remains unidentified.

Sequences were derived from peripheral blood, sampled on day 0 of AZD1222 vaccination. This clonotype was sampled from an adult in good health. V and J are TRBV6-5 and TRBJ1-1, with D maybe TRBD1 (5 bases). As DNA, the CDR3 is TGTGCCACAAATCGGGACGGGAAAGCTTTCTTT. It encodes CATNRDGKAFF.